This passage covers 21 T cell receptor beta chains from one sample sequenced in a study of T cell repertoires in cytomegalovirus infection. The antigens these receptors bind are not known. TCRdb processed the reads anew with MiXCR; each CDR3 protein has one entry. Among around 900,000 distinct CDR3 sequences listed, roughly 30% were seen once. Sequences were derived from cultured CD8+ T cells from PBMCs, sampled from culture after CMV antigen stimulation. These receptors all stem from a human donor in good health (CMV status not recorded). Some clones in this sample may be carry-over from other donors' samples.

This clonotype has more than one count but fewer than ten. The V and J genes are TRBV7-8 and TRBJ2-3; 10 nucleotides match TRBD2. The V segment lost 1 base and the J segment 0 bases; nucleotides outside the gene matches: 7. Germline V CDR1 and CDR2: SGHVS, FQNEAQ. This CDR3 is 18 amino acids long. The CDR3 DNA is TGTGCCAGCAGCTTAGAGGGTAGCGGGGGGTCTAGCACAGATACGCAGTATTTT. It specifies CASSLEGSGGSSTDTQYF.

J is TRBJ2-2 and V is TRBV7-9; perhaps TRBD2 as D (5 bases). CDR1 SEHNR and CDR2 FQNEAQ come from the germline V gene (reference sequence). The CDR3 consists of 16 residues. V lost 2 bases to trimming and J lost 3 bases, with 13 bases between them. DNA of the CDR3: TGTGCCAGCAGCTTAAGACTACCCGGTGACACCGGGGAGCTGTTTTTT. Its protein product is CASSLRLPGDTGELFF.

V is TRBV12-3 or TRBV12-4 and J is TRBJ1-1; D is undetermined. Between the trimmed V and J ends, which lost 8 bases and 0 bases, there was a span of 7 bases. CDR3 length: 12 residues. Written as DNA, the CDR3 is TGTGCCAGCGAGGGTATGAACACTGAAGCTTTCTTT. Protein product: CASEGMNTEAFF.

For the CDR3, the DNA is TGTGCCAGCAGAGACCCCCTCGTGCTCGGCACAGATACGCAGTATTTT. It is translated as CASRDPLVLGTDTQYF. The rearrangement links TRBV12-3 or TRBV12-4 to TRBJ2-3; D is unresolved. This CDR3 has 16 residues. Deletions cut 6 bases from V and 1 base from J, with 17 bases between.

This clonotype has more than one count but fewer than ten. This chain connects TRBV6-2 or TRBV6-3 to TRBJ2-5; tentatively, D is TRBD1 (6 bases). The germline V gene has CDR1 MNHEY and CDR2 SVGEGT. V lost 8 bases and J lost 1, with 11 bases in between. The CDR3 consists of 13 residues. CDR3 DNA sequence: TGTGCCAGCTACCGAGGGGGCCAAGAGACCCAGTACTTC. It specifies CASYRGGQETQYF.

This clonotype has a handful of counts. The chain has TRBV6-4 and TRBJ2-5, with 7 bases lining up with TRBD1. Germline trimming cut 9 bases from V and 1 base from J; bases unmatched to any gene: 14. Germline V lookup: CDR1 MRHNA, CDR2 SNTAGT. The CDR3 is made up of 16 amino acids. The CDR3 protein is CARIRDSKLFQETQYF. The CDR3 DNA reads as TGTGCCAGGATAAGGGACAGTAAATTATTCCAAGAGACCCAGTACTTC.

The CDR3 region is CASSTANGYNEQFF. In DNA, the CDR3 is TGTGCCAGCTCAACCGCGAACGGTTACAATGAGCAGTTCTTC. The rearrangement links TRBV18 to TRBJ2-1, with D unclear. The CDR3 covers 14 residues. From germline, CDR1 is KGHSH and CDR2 LQKENI. The V gene lost 5 bases and the J gene lost 4 bases, with 12 bases spanning the gap. Based on the CDR3 plus reference TRBV18 and TRBJ2-1, the full variable domain is NAGVMQNPRHLVRRRGQEARLRCSPMKGHSHVYWYRQLPEEGLKFMVYLQKENIIDESGMPKERFSAEFPKEGPSILRIQQVVRGDSAAYFCASSTANGYNEQFFGPGTRLTVL.

This sequence joins TRBV5-8 and TRBJ2-1, with unresolved D. Trimming cost V 0 bases and J 6 bases, with 13 bases left between them. The CDR3 has 15 residues. Germline loops: CDR1 SGHTS, CDR2 YDEGEE. This chain's CDR3 is CASSLEVSHGNEQFF. The CDR3 DNA sequence: TGTGCCAGCAGCTTGGAGGTTTCTCATGGCAATGAGCAGTTCTTC. Based on the CDR3 plus reference TRBV5-8 and TRBJ2-1, the full variable domain is EAGVTQSPTHLIKTRGQQATLRCSPISGHTSVYWYQQALGLGLQFLLWYDEGEERNRGNFPPRFSGRQFPNYSSELNVNALELEDSALYLCASSLEVSHGNEQFFGPGTRLTVL.

The chain links TRBV7-2 to TRBJ2-1, with D possibly being TRBD1 (5 bases). CDR3 length equals 12 residues. Germline loops: CDR1 SGHTA, CDR2 FQGNSA. Trimming took 1 base from V and 10 from J, leaving 8 bases between them. This chain's CDR3 is CASSLGWTEQFF. The DNA of the CDR3 is TGTGCCAGCAGCTTAGGCTGGACAGAGCAGTTCTTC.

The chain carries TRBV5-8 and TRBJ2-2; D not resolved. Germline loops: CDR1 SGHTS, CDR2 YDEGEE. The CDR3 contains 16 residues. The V and J ends lost 4 bases and 3 bases respectively, with 16 bases between them. CDR3 coding DNA: TGTGCCAGCAGCGGCCTTGGGGTCCGGGACACCGGGGAGCTGTTTTTT. This gives the protein CASSGLGVRDTGELFF.

The rearrangement links TRBV2 to TRBJ1-2; no definite D call. The CDR3 contains 14 residues. Trimming removed 3 bases from V and 0 bases from J, with 8 bases in between. Per germline, CDR1 SNHLY and CDR2 FYNNEI. This chain's CDR3 is CASSDGETNYGYTF. The CDR3 coding sequence is TGTGCCAGCAGTGACGGGGAAACTAACTATGGCTACACCTTC.

With regard to this clonotype: One base away lies a much larger clone, so this may be a sequencing read error. The chain carries TRBV7-2 and TRBJ2-3; 7 nucleotides align to TRBD1. The CDR3 has 15 amino acids. CDR1 SGHTA and CDR2 FQGNSA come from the germline V gene. CDR3 protein: CASSFSTGWTDTHYF. The CDR3 nucleotides are TGTGCCAGCAGCTTCTCGACAGGGTGGACAGATACGCATTATTTT.

In DNA, the CDR3 is TGTGCCAGTAGTATATTGGCAGCCTACACTGAAGCTTTCTTT. Its protein is CASSILAAYTEAFF. J is TRBJ1-1 and V is TRBV19; D is uncertain. The CDR3 contains 14 residues. V was trimmed by 2 bases and J by 3 bases, leaving 10 bases between them. Looked up from germline, CDR1 is LNHDA and CDR2 is SQIVND (reference sequence).

This clonotype appeared a few times. This chain links TRBV27 with TRBJ1-2; perhaps TRBD1 as D (5 bases). V was pared by 11 bases and J by 4 bases, with 14 bases between. Per germline, CDR1 MNHEY and CDR2 SMNVEV (reference sequence). The CDR3 is 12 residues long. The CDR3 reads CAVWGGRYGYTF. DNA for the CDR3: TGTGCCGTTTGGGGGGGACGCTATGGCTACACCTTC.

The rearrangement joins TRBV7-6 to TRBJ1-5, with 9 bases aligning to TRBD1. This CDR3 has 15 residues. After removal of 3 bases from V and 7 bases from J, the junction contained 7 bases not matched to a gene. In germline, CDR1 is SGHVS, CDR2 FNYEAQ. As DNA, the CDR3 is TGTGCCAGCAGCTTGGAGACAGGGGGAGGCCAGCCCCAGCATTTT. It encodes CASSLETGGGQPQHF.

V usage is TRBV12-3 or TRBV12-4 and J usage is TRBJ1-2, with D possibly being TRBD1 (6 bases). Trimming removed 3 bases from V and 5 bases from J, with 19 bases in between. The CDR3 sequence is 16 residues long. In DNA form, the CDR3 reads TGTGCCAGCAGTTTCGACTCGGACAGCTGGAGGTATGGCTACACCTTC. This sequence encodes CASSFDSDSWRYGYTF.

The V gene is TRBV28, the J gene TRBJ1-4, with a weak D call TRBD1 (5 bases). In germline, CDR1 is MDHEN, CDR2 SYDVKM. The length of the CDR3 is 17 residues. Trimming shortened V by 3 bases and J by 5 bases, and 19 bases separated the two germline ends. This chain's CDR3 is CASSFPPAGTVNEKLFF. The CDR3 nucleotides are TGTGCCAGCAGTTTCCCTCCGGCCGGGACGGTAAATGAAAAACTGTTTTTT.

J is TRBJ2-3 and V is TRBV11-2, with 9 bases identical to TRBD2. CDR1 SGHAT and CDR2 FQNNGV come from the germline V gene. The CDR3 sequence is 15 residues long. J was trimmed by 4 bases and V by 0 bases; bases with no gene match: 2. The CDR3, as DNA: TGTGCCAGCAGCTTAGATGGACTAGCGTCAGATACGCAGTATTTT. Protein: CASSLDGLASDTQYF.

This clonotype appeared once. The junction shows a germline mismatch at one end, possibly a read error. This rearrangement joins TRBV6-6 to TRBJ2-7, with 7 nucleotides matching TRBD2. This CDR3 comprises 12 residues. CDR1 MNHNY and CDR2 SVGAGI come from the germline V gene (reference sequence). The CDR3 nucleotides read TGTGCCAGCAATGGGGAGGGCTACGAGCAGTGCTTC. Its protein product is CASNGEGYEQCF.

The chain employs TRBV19 and TRBJ2-1; 14 bases map to TRBD2. V was pared by 0 bases and J by 4 bases, with 5 bases of the junction left unmatched. Germline loops: CDR1 LNHDA, CDR2 SQIVND (reference sequence). The CDR3 is 18 residues long. The CDR3 DNA follows: TGTGCCAGTAGTATAGATGGGGGACTAGCGGGGGAGTACAATGAGCAGTTCTTC. Residues: CASSIDGGLAGEYNEQFF.

This clonotype came up a few times. The chain links TRBV7-2 to TRBJ1-2; possibly TRBD1 for D (5 bases). CDR1 is SGHTA and CDR2 is FQGNSA in the germline V gene. CDR3 length equals 14 residues. Trimming took 5 bases from V and 8 from J, leaving 18 bases between them. The CDR3 DNA is TGTGCCAGCAGCCCACCCCGGGCGGGGGTCGGCTACACCTTC. This encodes CASSPPRAGVGYTF. Complete variable domain (other parts from reference TRBV7-2 and TRBJ1-2): GAGVSQSPSNKVTEKGKDVELRCDPISGHTALYWYRQSLGQGLEFLIYFQGNSAPDKSGLPSDRFSAERTGGSVSTLTIQRTQQEDSAVYLCASSPPRAGVGYTFGSGTRLTVV.